One sample yielded the 23 T cell receptor beta chains listed below, sequenced in a study of CD8+ T cells in alopecia areata (dated 2018 in TCRdb). Library prep was done by the immunoSEQ multiplex PCR assay. To provide template for TCR sequencing, every sample had RNA extracted and reverse transcribed into cDNA. The source is immuneACCESS, and TCRdb retained only in-frame sequences with V and J called. Part of the clones is not carried over; for the studies checked, unresolved V genes explain less than half of this, and the remainder is unexplained. Recorded for this sample are about 190,000 clones; roughly three fifths of them occurred a single time. In total, the top ten clones hold around 0.69% of the sample. What the time point label conveys for this sample: more than 3 weeks on oral tofacitinib. Sample treatment or condition, as interpreted from the label and publication: oral pan-JAK inhibitor, 5-10 mg twice daily.

Here the sequenced sample was CD4+ T cells sorted from blood, taken at week 4, from a patient treated with tofacitinib. The receptors were gathered from a human donor with alopecia areata.

This chain uses TRBV27 with TRBJ2-7; the match to TRBD1 covers 9 bases. The CDR3 is 15 residues long. The V gene end was trimmed by 3 bases and the J gene end by 4 bases; junction bases not matched to a gene: 7. Germline CDR1 and CDR2: MNHEY and SMNVEV (reference sequence). CDR3 DNA sequence: TGTGCCAGCAGTTTGGTGGGGACAGGGAAATACGAGCAGTACTTC. It specifies CASSLVGTGKYEQYF.

The chain joins TRBV29-1 to TRBJ2-2; 7 bases fit TRBD1. The V gene's germline CDR1 is SQVTM and CDR2 ANQGSEA. Losses at the gene ends were 7 bases for V and 6 bases for J; bases not matched to a gene: 8. This CDR3 region has 13 residues. The CDR3 loop reads CSAKTGSAGELFF. The CDR3 DNA sequence: TGCAGCGCCAAGACAGGGTCAGCCGGGGAGCTGTTTTTT.

This clone was detected only a few times. The rearrangement joins TRBV5-4 to TRBJ2-7; 8 bases fit TRBD2. The CDR3 contains 15 residues. Germline V gene data show CDR1 as SGHNT and CDR2 as YYREEE (reference sequence). V shed 0 bases and J 6 bases; nucleotides not matched to a gene: 8. The CDR3 sequence is CASSLAPGTRSEQYF. The CDR3 DNA follows: TGTGCCAGCAGCTTGGCTCCCGGGACTAGAAGCGAGCAGTACTTC.

This clone was recorded only once. The chain is built from TRBV2 and TRBJ2-3; TRBD1 matches 7 bases. V was pared by 6 bases and J by 1 base, with 4 bases of the junction left unmatched. The CDR3 runs to 14 residues. CDR1 and CDR2 from the germline V gene are SNHLY and FYNNEI. The DNA for the CDR3 is TGTGCCAGCAGCCGACAGGGCGGCACAGATACGCAGTATTTT. Translating it yields CASSRQGGTDTQYF.

In this sample, this clone turned up a few times. This sequence joins TRBV29-1 and TRBJ2-5, with D unresolved. CDR3 length equals 12 residues. Between the trimmed V and J ends, which lost 4 bases and 1 base, there was a span of 7 bases. The germline gives CDR1 SQVTM, CDR2 ANQGSEA. CDR3 sequence (DNA): TGCAGCGTTGGTATCAGCCAAGAGACCCAGTACTTC. Translated, it gives CSVGISQETQYF.

J is TRBJ2-2 and V is TRBV4-3, with D perhaps matching TRBD2 (6 bases). With 0 bases removed from V and 7 bases from J, the gap between germline ends came to 18 bases. Germline CDR1 is LGHNA and CDR2 is YSLEER. The CDR3 is made up of 17 amino acids. CDR3 coding DNA: TGCGCCAGCAGCCAAGATTATCCCGGGAGTAGTAACGGGGAGCTGTTTTTT. Amino acids: CASSQDYPGSSNGELFF.

A note on this clone: One end of the junction is discordant with germline, which a read error may explain. The chain recombines TRBV29-1 with TRBJ2-7, with 9 bases matching TRBD2. The CDR3 totals 13 residues. Germline assignment: CDR1 SQVTM and CDR2 ANQGSEA. The CDR3 reads CSVEVQREASRVF. The CDR3 DNA sequence: TGCAGCGTTGAAGTCCAGCGGGAGGCCTCCAGGGTCTTC.

The chain carries TRBV30 and TRBJ1-3; D perhaps matches TRBD1 (5 bases). Germline CDR1 is GTSNPN and CDR2 is SVGIG (reference sequence). This CDR3 is 13 amino acids long. V gave up 5 bases and J gave up 4 bases, with 12 bases separating them. The DNA for the CDR3 is TGTGCCTGGGGAAGACAGAGGGGAAACACCATATATTTT. The encoded protein is CAWGRQRGNTIYF.

This clone was seen a handful of times. The rearrangement links TRBV7-3 to TRBJ2-3; tentatively, D is TRBD1 (5 bases). V was trimmed by 4 bases and J by 9 bases, leaving 8 bases between them. CDR1 SGHTA and CDR2 FQGTGA come from the germline V gene. The length of the CDR3 is 11 residues. CDR3 residues: CASSSDNTQYF. CDR3 DNA sequence: TGTGCCAGCAGCTCGGACAACACGCAGTATTTT.

The chain uses TRBV30 and TRBJ2-5; no clear D gene. From germline, CDR1 is GTSNPN and CDR2 SVGIG (reference sequence). V lost 0 bases to trimming and J lost 4 bases, with 6 bases between them. This CDR3 is 12 amino acids long. For the CDR3, the DNA is TGTGCCTGGAGTGTTGTACGAGAGACCCAGTACTTC. Residues: CAWSVVRETQYF.

The CDR3 loop is CSPAATLNTEAFF. The CDR3 nucleotides read TGCAGCCCGGCGGCCACACTGAACACTGAAGCTTTCTTT. This chain uses TRBV29-1 with TRBJ1-1; no reliable D call. V was cut by 8 bases and J by 0 bases, with 13 bases left in between. This CDR3 comprises 13 residues. Germline V gene data show CDR1 as SQVTM and CDR2 as ANQGSEA.

This clone came up a few times. This chain uses TRBV29-1 with TRBJ2-5; 7 nucleotides agree with TRBD2. The germline CDR1 and CDR2 sequences are SQVTM and ANQGSEA. Trimming took 6 bases from V and 5 from J; bases not matched to a gene: 12. The CDR3 is made up of 14 amino acids. The CDR3 sequence: CSVAGARTWETQYF. The DNA for the CDR3 is TGCAGCGTGGCGGGAGCGCGGACGTGGGAGACCCAGTACTTC.

This clone came up once. CDR3 in amino acids: CASSAQFAQYF. The CDR3 DNA follows: TGTGCCAGCAGCGCGCAGTTTGCGCAGTATTTT. V and J are TRBV11-2 and TRBJ2-3; D gene unclear. CDR1 SGHAT and CDR2 FQNNGV come from the germline V gene. Deletions cut 5 bases from V and 10 bases from J, with 10 bases between. This CDR3 has 11 amino acids.

This clone was seen a handful of times. One end of the junction is discordant with germline, which a read error may explain. V usage is TRBV2 and J usage is TRBJ2-1; 8 nucleotides line up with TRBD1. Per germline, CDR1 SNHLY and CDR2 FYNNEI. This CDR3 spans 13 amino acids. In DNA, the CDR3 is TGTGCCACCAGTGAGGACAGGGTCAATGAGCAGTTCTTC. It codes for CATSEDRVNEQFF.

The rearrangement links TRBV7-6 to TRBJ2-1; the D gene is possibly TRBD2 (6 bases). The germline CDR1 and CDR2 sequences are SGHVS and FNYEAQ. The CDR3 runs 14 residues. The V end was cut by 1 base, the J end by 9 bases, with 13 bases between. The CDR3: CASSLVLAGGEQFF. Here the CDR3 DNA reads TGTGCCAGCAGCTTAGTACTAGCTGGGGGTGAGCAGTTCTTC.

The V gene is TRBV29-1, the J gene TRBJ2-3; 9 positions agree with TRBD1. The germline CDR1 and CDR2 sequences are SQVTM and ANQGSEA. Trimming at V came to 8 bases and at J to 2 bases, leaving 11 bases not matched to a gene. This CDR3 is built from 15 residues. The CDR3, as DNA: TGCAGCTACGTTGATACAGGGGGCGCCACAGATACGCAGTATTTT. This translates into CSYVDTGGATDTQYF.

The genes are TRBV7-8 and TRBJ2-2; 10 nucleotides agree with TRBD2. The length of the CDR3 is 16 residues. Germline V gene lookup returns CDR1 SGHVS and CDR2 FQNEAQ. J gave up 7 bases and V 5 bases, and 10 bases lay outside the gene matches. The CDR3 is CASSAEAGGPNGELFF. CDR3 bases: TGTGCCAGCAGCGCAGAAGCGGGAGGGCCGAACGGGGAGCTGTTTTTT.

In its sample, this clone was seen a few times. The CDR3 DNA is TGTGCCAGCAGTTTAACAGGGGACACTGAAGCTTTCTTT. Translated: CASSLTGDTEAFF. The V call is TRBV27, the J call TRBJ1-1; 7 positions match TRBD1. There are 13 residues in the CDR3. V shed 2 bases and J 3 bases; nucleotides not matched to a gene: 0. CDR1 MNHEY and CDR2 SMNVEV come from the germline V gene (reference sequence).

The genes are TRBV30 and TRBJ2-2; TRBD1 matches 8 bases. The CDR3 sequence is 16 residues long. Germline loops: CDR1 GTSNPN, CDR2 SVGIG (reference sequence). Trimming at V came to 5 bases and at J to 1 base, leaving 9 bases not matched to a gene. DNA for the CDR3: TGTGCCTGGGTCAGACAGGGGTTGTTGAACACCGGGGAGCTGTTTTTT. Its translation: CAWVRQGLLNTGELFF.

A single count supports this clone. The rearrangement links TRBV6-6 to TRBJ1-1, with 8 bases that match TRBD1. Germline lookup yields CDR1 MNHNY and CDR2 SVGAGI (reference sequence). The CDR3 is 15 residues long. Trimming cost V 5 bases and J 3 bases; bases outside gene matches: 8. CDR3 in amino acids: CASSTTGDLDTEAFF. CDR3 nucleotide sequence: TGTGCCAGCAGTACGACAGGGGACTTGGACACTGAAGCTTTCTTT.

This clone was found a few times. The genes are TRBV6-5 and TRBJ2-7, with D perhaps matching TRBD1 or TRBD2 (6 bases each). The V end was cut by 8 bases, the J end by 3 bases, with 17 bases between. Germline V gives CDR1 MNHEY, CDR2 SVGAGI. This CDR3 is 14 amino acids long. For the CDR3, the DNA is TGTGCCAGCGCCCTTAGGGGGGTCAACTACGAGCAGTACTTC. Its translation: CASALRGVNYEQYF.

The chain is built from TRBV18 and TRBJ2-5; D remains unclear. V shed 1 base and J shed 5 bases, with 8 bases lying between them. The CDR3 extends over 13 amino acids. Germline lookup yields CDR1 KGHSH and CDR2 LQKENI. This CDR3 is CASSPRPSETQYF. DNA for the CDR3: TGTGCCAGCTCACCACGGCCCTCGGAGACCCAGTACTTC.

The chain combines TRBV29-1 with TRBJ1-1; 9 bases fit TRBD1. CDR3 size: 12 residues. V was clipped by 6 bases and J by 4 bases; unmatched bases: 3. The germline gives CDR1 SQVTM, CDR2 ANQGSEA. CDR3 DNA sequence: TGCAGCGTGAACAGGGGGCCCACTGAAGCTTTCTTT. It encodes CSVNRGPTEAFF.